Each of the 19 T cell receptor beta chains below was sequenced from the same sample in a study of CD4 T cells in relation to SARS-CoV-2 and coronaviruses. Libraries were prepared by immunoSEQ multiplex PCR; TCRdb keeps only in-frame clonotypes and omits some of them. The data show about 68,000 clones, with 90% to 95% seen just once and approximately 0.2% held by the top ten. CD4+ T cells from unexposed donors were obtained before the COVID-19 pandemic (2011-2018). Sequences were obtained from naive CD4+ T cells from PBMCs. The subset was: naive CD4+ T cells isolated by negative enrichment. The origin of the receptors is a human donor in good health.

The rearrangement uses TRBV12-3 or TRBV12-4 and TRBJ1-1; 8 bases map to TRBD1. The CDR3 spans 12 residues. V lost 5 bases and J lost 11; bases outside the gene matches: 7. In DNA form, the CDR3 reads TGTGCCAGCAGTCCCCCGGACAGGGTGGCTTTCTTT. This sequence encodes CASSPPDRVAFF.

The genes are TRBV7-3 and TRBJ2-1; 8 positions agree with TRBD2. There are 15 residues in the CDR3. In germline, CDR1 is SGHTA, CDR2 FQGTGA. After removal of 1 base from V and 6 bases from J, the junction contained 5 bases not matched to a gene. The CDR3: CASSLRRTSPNEQFF. CDR3 DNA sequence: TGTGCCAGCAGCTTAAGAAGGACTAGCCCCAATGAGCAGTTCTTC. Looking up the rest from reference TRBV7-3 and TRBJ2-1 gives the full variable domain: GAGVSQTPSNKVTEKGKYVELRCDPISGHTALYWYRQSLGQGPEFLIYFQGTGAADDSGLPNDRFFAVRPEGSVSTLKIQRTERGDSAVYLCASSLRRTSPNEQFFGPGTRLTVL.

The gene calls are TRBV12-3 or TRBV12-4 and TRBJ2-3; 7 nucleotides agree with TRBD2. Trimming removed 8 bases from V and 2 bases from J; junction bases left unmatched: 4. The CDR3 sequence is 13 residues long. The CDR3 bases are TGTGCCAGCCAGCGGGATAACACAGATACGCAGTATTTT. Its translation is CASQRDNTDTQYF.

CDR3: CASRLRGGQPQHF. CDR3 DNA: TGTGCCAGTAGGTTAAGGGGCGGCCAGCCCCAGCATTTT. The chain recombines TRBV19 with TRBJ1-5, with D possibly being TRBD1 (5 bases). The CDR3 spans 13 residues. Germline V gives CDR1 LNHDA, CDR2 SQIVND (reference sequence). V was clipped by 6 bases and J by 7 bases, with 13 bases between them.

Remarks on this clone: Other DNA sequences in this specimen translate into the identical CDR3. The V call is TRBV5-4, the J call TRBJ1-3; D call uncertain. Trimming shortened V by 0 bases and J by 3 bases, and 1 base separated the two germline ends. This CDR3 contains 12 residues. Germline V gene data show CDR1 as SGHNT and CDR2 as YYREEE (reference sequence). CDR3 sequence (DNA): TGTGCCAGCAGCTTGGATGGAAACACCATATATTTT. Amino acids: CASSLDGNTIYF.

The chain combines TRBV28 with TRBJ1-6, with D possibly TRBD1 on 6 matching bases. Germline values: CDR1 MDHEN, CDR2 SYDVKM. The length of the CDR3 is 15 residues. Trimming stripped 8 bases from V and 3 bases from J, with 14 bases between. The CDR3 here is CASAEQGNYNSPLHF. The CDR3 coding sequence is TGTGCCAGCGCCGAGCAGGGGAACTATAATTCACCCCTCCACTTT.

CDR3 coding DNA: TGCAGGGGGGGAAGGAACACTGAAGCTTTCTTT. Residues: CRGGRNTEAFF. This chain links TRBV20-1 with TRBJ1-1; a weak D match, TRBD1 (5 bases). This CDR3 contains 11 residues. CDR1 DFQATT and CDR2 SNEGSKA come from the germline V gene (reference sequence).

V usage is TRBV6-2 or TRBV6-3 and J usage is TRBJ2-5; D gene ambiguous. Germline V gene sequence: CDR1 MNHEY, CDR2 SVGEGT. Trimming took off 2 bases at V and 3 bases at J, with 1 base between the two ends. This CDR3 has 11 amino acids. CDR3 bases: TGTGCCAGCAGTTACGAAGAGACCCAGTACTTC. It specifies CASSYEETQYF.

In this sample, this clone turned up once. CDR3 in DNA: TGTGCCAGCAGCCGACCAGGGAGCTCTGGAAACACCATATATTTT. Translating gives CASSRPGSSGNTIYF. The chain recombines TRBV7-9 with TRBJ1-3; D is perhaps TRBD1 (5 bases). Germline CDR1 SEHNR, CDR2 FQNEAQ (reference sequence). Trimming stripped 5 bases from V and 0 bases from J, with 11 bases between. The CDR3 extends over 15 amino acids.

In regard to this clone: Germline and junction disagree at one end, which may indicate a read error. The rearrangement uses TRBV7-7 and TRBJ1-6, with 7 bases aligning to TRBD1. Germline CDR1 is SSHAT and CDR2 is FNYEAQ (reference sequence). The CDR3 has 13 amino acids. The CDR3 loop is CASSSGGNSPLHF. CDR3 DNA: TGTGCTAGCAGCTCAGGGGGGAATTCACCCCTCCACTTT.

CDR3 bases: TGTGCCTGGAGTGTTGGCCCTCAAAGGGAAAAACTGTTTTTT. This translates into CAWSVGPQREKLFF. V is TRBV30 and J is TRBJ1-4; no reliable D call. Germline CDR1 and CDR2: GTSNPN and SVGIG (reference sequence). V lost 0 bases to trimming and J lost 8 bases, with 13 bases between them. This CDR3 contains 14 residues.

The V gene is TRBV10-3, the J gene TRBJ2-3; D unclear. Germline V gene sequence: CDR1 ENHRY, CDR2 SYGVKD. V was cut by 0 bases and J by 6 bases, with 4 bases left in between. CDR3 length equals 12 residues. The CDR3 region is CAISESRDTQYF. The CDR3 DNA reads as TGTGCCATCAGTGAGTCGCGGGATACGCAGTATTTT.

The chain recombines TRBV11-1 with TRBJ1-3; no clear D gene. V lost 5 bases, J lost 4 bases, and 12 bases lay in between. CDR3 length: 14 amino acids. The germline gives CDR1 SGHAT, CDR2 FQDESV (reference sequence). This CDR3 is CASSDTLTGNTIYF. The DNA for the CDR3 is TGTGCCAGCAGCGATACACTGACAGGAAACACCATATATTTT.

V and J are TRBV18 and TRBJ2-7; 9 positions agree with TRBD1. Germline CDR1 KGHSH, CDR2 LQKENI. Losses at the gene ends were 6 bases for V and 2 bases for J; bases not matched to a gene: 8. This CDR3 is 15 amino acids long. The CDR3 protein is CASSPGQGRPYEQYF. The CDR3, as DNA: TGTGCCAGCTCTCCTGGACAGGGGAGACCCTACGAGCAGTACTTC.

This rearrangement joins TRBV19 to TRBJ1-1, with no clear D. This CDR3 is built from 14 residues. V was clipped by 5 bases and J by 1 base, with 11 bases between them. The V gene's germline CDR1 is LNHDA and CDR2 SQIVND (reference sequence). CDR3 residues: CASSFQVENTEAFF. The DNA of the CDR3 is TGTGCCAGTAGTTTTCAGGTCGAGAACACTGAAGCTTTCTTT.

The CDR3 region is CATSDGRGGSSYNEQFF. DNA of the CDR3: TGTGCCACCAGTGATGGGCGGGGGGGAAGCTCCTACAATGAGCAGTTCTTC. This sequence joins TRBV24-1 and TRBJ2-1, with TRBD2 identical over 9 bases. Germline CDR1 KGHDR, CDR2 SFDVKD. The CDR3 runs to 17 residues. J lost 0 bases, V lost 3 bases, and 5 bases had no gene match.

The chain uses TRBV18 and TRBJ1-5, with 8 bases matching TRBD1. This CDR3 is 12 amino acids long. J was trimmed by 4 bases and V by 10 bases; bases with no gene match: 3. Germline V gene sequence: CDR1 KGHSH, CDR2 LQKENI. DNA for the CDR3: TGTGCCACCGGACAGGGAAATCAGCCCCAGCATTTT. As protein: CATGQGNQPQHF.

Here the CDR3 reads CASRFGTSGQETQYF. CDR3 in DNA: TGTGCCAGCAGATTTGGGACTAGCGGGCAAGAGACCCAGTACTTC. The chain has TRBV2 and TRBJ2-5; TRBD2 aligns across 12 bases. This CDR3 has 15 amino acids. The V segment lost 6 bases and the J segment 2 bases; nucleotides outside the gene matches: 4. Germline CDR1 reads SNHLY; CDR2 reads FYNNEI.

The chain carries TRBV9 and TRBJ2-7; D remains unclear. From germline, CDR1 is SGDLS and CDR2 YYNGEE. CDR3 length equals 13 residues. V was clipped by 4 bases and J by 5 bases, with 13 bases between them. CDR3 sequence (DNA): TGTGCCAGCAGCTCCAGCACTTCAGACGAGCAGTACTTC. Translation: CASSSSTSDEQYF.